Described below is a single T cell receptor (beta chain) sequence and its context. Its antigen is unidentified. The data belong to a study of cytomegalovirus exposure and HLA in healthy donors. The PCR used 60 Vbeta and 13 Jbeta primers. The protocol was immunoSEQ multiplex PCR, while the TCRdb copy is restricted to in-frame clones and leaves out a portion. The repertoire holds more than 150,000 clones, with 65% to 90% as singletons. CDR1 is MNHEY, CDR2 SMNVEV, per germline (reference sequence). This CDR3 is built from 14 residues. The germline V and J ends were trimmed by 2 bases and 2 bases, with 9 bases remaining between them. The study's findings and limits: Most likely, a cluster of highly shared sequence variants arose as a sequencing artifact. A few V segments could not be told apart, such as TRBV6-2 and TRBV6-3, and were left out.

Sequences were obtained from PBMCs. The clonotype was recovered from a girl aged 2 to 9 in good health and CMV-seropositive. The chain links TRBV27 to TRBJ2-5, with D possibly TRBD1 on 5 matching bases. The DNA of the CDR3 is TGTGCCAGCAGTTTAAGGGGTTTTCAAGAGACCCAGTACTTC. It is translated as CASSLRGFQETQYF.